What follows are 11 T cell receptor beta chains derived from one specimen sequenced in a study of post-analysis software for immune sequencing data. Unique molecular identifiers had been added to the TCR beta cDNA libraries. TCRdb redid the calling of the PCR reads with MiXCR, one entry per CDR3 protein. The sample lists about 160,000 distinct CDR3 sequences, approximately 35% occurring once. Here the sequenced sample was blood, taken after autologous hematopoietic stem cell transplantation. The receptors shown here come from a girl between 5 and 17 years old with multiple sclerosis.

This clonotype has just a few counts. J is TRBJ2-4 and V is TRBV7-3, with a weak D call TRBD2 (5 bases). The DNA end is a closer match to TRBJ2-7, so the J assignment may be wrong. Germline V gives CDR1 SGHTA, CDR2 FQGTGA. CDR3 length: 13 residues. CDR3: CASSLIAGYEQYF. As DNA, the CDR3 is TGTGCCAGCAGCTTAATTGCGGGCTACGAGCAGTACTTC.

Concerning this clonotype itself: With a much larger clone just one base away, this may be a read error. The CDR3 nucleotides are TGCAGTGCTAGGCCTTTGAGAGATAGTTCACCCCTCCACTTT. It encodes CSARPLRDSSPLHF. This rearrangement joins TRBV20-1 to TRBJ1-6; D uncertain. The CDR3 extends over 14 amino acids. V lost 3 bases and J lost 9, with 15 bases in between. Germline V CDR1 and CDR2: DFQATT, SNEGSKA (reference sequence).

As regards this clonotype: A read error may account for a junction end that differs from germline. The chain combines TRBV12-3 or TRBV12-4 with TRBJ1-5, with D perhaps matching TRBD1 (6 bases). The CDR3 is made up of 15 amino acids. The CDR3 loop is CASSLVLVGGQPKHF. CDR3 in DNA: TGTGCCAGCAGTTTAGTGTTGGTAGGGGGGCAGCCCAAGCATTTT.

This chain joins TRBV7-9 and TRBJ2-1, with D maybe TRBD1 (6 bases). The CDR3 is 15 amino acids. Germline V gene sequence: CDR1 SEHNR, CDR2 FQNEAQ (reference sequence). V was shortened by 1 base and J by 7 bases, with 14 bases between the two germline ends. The CDR3 bases are TGTGCCAGCAGCTTAGGGACAGAGGCAGGGAATGAGCAGTTCTTC. Protein: CASSLGTEAGNEQFF.

Written as DNA, the CDR3 is TGTGCCAGCAGTTGGGACTTACAATCTACCTACGAGCAGTACTTC. This gives the protein CASSWDLQSTYEQYF. This chain joins TRBV6-2 or TRBV6-3 and TRBJ2-7; D is perhaps TRBD2 (6 bases). V was shortened by 4 bases and J by 2 bases, with 15 bases between the two germline ends. Per germline, CDR1 MNHEY and CDR2 SVGEGT. This CDR3 is 15 amino acids long.

The chain is built from TRBV20-1 and TRBJ2-1; no reliable D call. V lost 6 bases and J 3 bases, leaving 12 bases between the germline ends. The germline gives CDR1 DFQATT, CDR2 SNEGSKA (reference sequence). The length of the CDR3 is 13 residues. CDR3 region: CSAWAPDYNEQFF. The CDR3 region has the DNA TGCAGTGCCTGGGCCCCGGACTACAATGAGCAGTTCTTC.

The chain uses TRBV20-1 and TRBJ2-3; 12 bases fit TRBD2. The CDR3 has 15 residues. CDR1 and CDR2 (germline): DFQATT, SNEGSKA (reference sequence). V was clipped by 6 bases and J by 4 bases; unmatched bases: 8. CDR3 sequence: CSAATSGRGADTQYF. In DNA, the CDR3 is TGCAGTGCCGCGACTAGCGGGAGAGGGGCAGATACGCAGTATTTT.

The chain combines TRBV3-1 with TRBJ2-1; 8 nucleotides line up with TRBD2. The germline CDR1 and CDR2 sequences are LGHDT and YNNKEL (reference sequence). The V gene end was trimmed by 4 bases and the J gene end by 2 bases; junction bases not matched to a gene: 7. This CDR3 has 16 amino acids. In DNA form, the CDR3 reads TGTGCCAGCAGCCGAGGCCGGGAGGGCCCCTACAATGAGCAGTTCTTC. Translation: CASSRGREGPYNEQFF.

This clonotype has at least ten counts. The chain carries TRBV7-6 and TRBJ1-4, with a possible D match to TRBD1 (5 bases). The CDR3 is made up of 15 amino acids. Germline CDR1 and CDR2: SGHVS and FNYEAQ. V dropped 5 bases and J dropped 5 bases, with 15 bases sitting between them. The CDR3 reads CASSTRDRPNEKLFF. CDR3 nucleotides: TGTGCCAGCAGCACAAGAGACAGACCAAATGAAAAACTGTTTTTT.

The chain combines TRBV5-1 with TRBJ2-3, with TRBD2 matching over 8 bases. Germline assignment: CDR1 SGHRS and CDR2 YFSETQ. This CDR3 contains 16 residues. V was pared by 2 bases and J by 2 bases, with 7 bases of the junction left unmatched. The CDR3 sequence is CASSLQAGASTDTQYF. Written as DNA, the CDR3 is TGCGCCAGCAGCTTACAAGCGGGGGCCTCCACAGATACGCAGTATTTT. Based on the CDR3 plus reference TRBV5-1 and TRBJ2-3, the full variable domain is KAGVTQTPRYLIKTRGQQVTLSCSPISGHRSVSWYQQTPGQGLQFLFEYFSETQRNKGNFPGRFSGRQFSNSRSEMNVSTLELGDSALYLCASSLQAGASTDTQYFGPGTRLTVL.

The chain is built from TRBV27 and TRBJ1-5, with D tentatively TRBD1 (5 bases). The CDR3 has 16 amino acids. From germline, CDR1 is MNHEY and CDR2 SMNVEV (reference sequence). V lost 4 bases and J 3 bases, leaving 16 bases between the germline ends. The CDR3 protein is CASSSRAVSDNQPQHF. DNA of the CDR3: TGTGCCAGCAGTTCCAGGGCAGTCTCGGACAATCAGCCCCAGCATTTT.